This TCR beta chain was sequenced during a study of blood T cells in healthy people across ages (dated by TCRdb to the mid-2010s). Regarding the study in general: In model experiments, template switching captured roughly one uniquely barcoded TCR beta cDNA molecule for every two T cells. The study measured age-related changes in TCR beta repertoire diversity using deep sequencing normalized with unique cDNA molecular identifiers. Four age groups were formed from the donors: young (average approximately 15 years), middle-aged (more than 35), aged (around 62) and long-lived (around 80). To avoid experimental bias, donors of different ages were spread randomly across the sequencing lanes. For two donors (one aged 18 to 30 and one aged 80 or older), the study analyzed two additional independent replicas of 1 million unique cDNA reads from the same blood draw. Overall study results and their limits: Because the CMV infection status of the donors was unknown, age-related changes in expanded clonotypes may potentially have been confounded. Observed TCR beta diversity per million T cells fell roughly linearly with age, and a significant reduction was already apparent by age roughly 40. Bulk unsorted PBMC profiling prevented conclusive comparison of naive and antigen-experienced compartments. Compared with the aged group, the long-lived group had more naive CD4+ T cells, fewer expanded clones and increased TCR diversity, suggesting age selection. Total diversity estimates from one million sequenced T cells were considered lower bounds and underestimates. The percentage of naive T cells measured by flow cytometry correlated strongly with observed TCR beta diversity.

The library was produced with 5' RACE. TCRdb names Illumina HiSeq 2500 as the instrument used. The second PCR ran for roughly 7 to 11 cycles and used a J-beta primer mix along with a sample-barcoded 5' primer. Each TCR beta cDNA molecule received a unique molecular identifier from a template-switch 5' adaptor carrying 12 random nucleotides. Each sample yielded at least 3 million CDR3-containing paired-end reads. First-strand cDNA was synthesized from all RNA with the Mint cDNA synthesis kit, primed by a TRBC-specific oligonucleotide. Following uracil-DNA glycosylase treatment, all cDNA underwent a first 18-cycle PCR with the universal primers M1SS and BC2_uni_R. As for how the authors treated the data: For normalization, 1 million high-quality reads, each with a distinct molecular identifier, were randomly selected from each sample. Instead of being binned into consensus sequences, reads that shared molecular identifiers were thrown out. CDR3 identification, clonotype clustering and error correction used MiTCR with a Q25 quality threshold and the strictest error-elimination algorithm. Lower-bound total TCR beta diversity was estimated with a nonparametric unseen species model using Euler transformation. TCRdb reprocessing: public reads trimmed at Q25 with fastp, clones called with MiXCR, in-frame beta chains kept. Each record represents a unique CDR3 protein, reported with the most common genes and DNA among its rows. Here the V and J calls rest on TCRdb's processing, not on the authors' analysis. This sample lists over 1,300,000 distinct CDR3 sequences; around 55% were detected once. The ten largest clones take up 6.5% to 8.5% of the sample.

This clonotype came up a few times. The antigen it binds to is not known. One base away there is no much larger clone; base qualities are not given. CDR1 MNHEY and CDR2 SVGEGT are derived from the germline V gene. There are 14 amino acids in the CDR3, from cysteine to phenylalanine inclusive. The entry retains the CDR3 DNA only, 42 bases that are in frame from base 1. V lost 5 bases and J lost 4 bases, and the count of bases not matched to a germline gene is 8. Systemically healthy Caucasian individuals from Russia, some 40 in total and aged about 6 to 100 years, were included as donors. Around 10 milliliters of peripheral blood were collected from each donor into EDTA-treated Vacutainer tubes. Ficoll-Paque density-gradient centrifugation was used to isolate PBMCs, with at least 6 million obtained per sample. Trizol reagent was used to extract total RNA from PBMCs, with at least 5.5 micrograms per sample. The percentages of naive CD45RAhigh/CD27high T cells were determined by flow cytometry on a PBMC aliquot from every donor.

The rearrangement joined TRBV6-2 or TRBV6-3 to TRBJ2-7; 7 junctional bases match TRBD1. The sequenced sample was blood. The TCR sequence derives from a man between 18 and 35 years old in good health. In nucleotide form, the sequence is TGTGCCAGCAGTGGGACAGCAGTTTTATACGAGCAGTACTTC. This gives the protein CASSGTAVLYEQYF.